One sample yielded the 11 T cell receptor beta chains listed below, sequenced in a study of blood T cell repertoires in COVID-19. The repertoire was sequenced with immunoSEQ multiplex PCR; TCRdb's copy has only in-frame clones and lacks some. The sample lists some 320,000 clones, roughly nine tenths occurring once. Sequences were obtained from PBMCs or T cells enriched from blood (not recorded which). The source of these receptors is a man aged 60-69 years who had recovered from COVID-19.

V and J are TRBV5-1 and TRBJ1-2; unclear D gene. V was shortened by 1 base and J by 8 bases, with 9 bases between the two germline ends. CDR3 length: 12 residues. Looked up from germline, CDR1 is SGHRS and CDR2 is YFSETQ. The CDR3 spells CASSLSGLGYTF. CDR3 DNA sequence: TGCGCCAGCAGCTTGTCGGGGTTGGGCTACACCTTC.

The CDR3 spells CASSIDGAPETQYF. CDR3 bases: TGTGCCAGTAGTATAGATGGAGCCCCTGAGACCCAGTACTTC. The chain couples TRBV19 to TRBJ2-5, with D unclear. This CDR3 spans 14 amino acids. Germline CDR1 is LNHDA and CDR2 is SQIVND (reference sequence). V dropped 0 bases and J dropped 5 bases, with 10 bases sitting between them.

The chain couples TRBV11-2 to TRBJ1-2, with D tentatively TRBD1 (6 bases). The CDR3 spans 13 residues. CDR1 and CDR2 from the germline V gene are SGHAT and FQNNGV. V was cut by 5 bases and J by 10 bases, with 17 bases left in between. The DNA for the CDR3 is TGTGCCAGCAGCCCAGGGACACCAACCCACTACACCTTC. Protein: CASSPGTPTHYTF.

This chain's CDR3 is CASSLRNRGDQPQHF. CDR3 bases: TGTGCCAGCAGCCTGCGCAACAGGGGAGATCAGCCCCAGCATTTT. The chain combines TRBV7-8 with TRBJ1-5, with 7 bases matching TRBD1. The CDR3 length is 15 residues. V gave up 5 bases and J gave up 5 bases; unmatched junction bases: 9. Germline lookup yields CDR1 SGHVS and CDR2 FQNEAQ.

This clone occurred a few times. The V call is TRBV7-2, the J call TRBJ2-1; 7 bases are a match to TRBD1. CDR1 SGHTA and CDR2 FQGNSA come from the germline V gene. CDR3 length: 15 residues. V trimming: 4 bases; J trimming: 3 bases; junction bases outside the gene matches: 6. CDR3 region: CASSSHRGRYNEQFF. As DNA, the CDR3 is TGTGCCAGCAGCTCCCACAGGGGACGCTACAATGAGCAGTTCTTC.

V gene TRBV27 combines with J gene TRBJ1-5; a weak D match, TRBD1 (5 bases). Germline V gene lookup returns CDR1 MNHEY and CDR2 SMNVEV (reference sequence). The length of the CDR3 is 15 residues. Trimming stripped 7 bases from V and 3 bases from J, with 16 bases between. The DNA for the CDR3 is TGTGCCAGCACTCCTGCGGGGGGGACCAATCAGCCCCAGCATTTT. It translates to CASTPAGGTNQPQHF.

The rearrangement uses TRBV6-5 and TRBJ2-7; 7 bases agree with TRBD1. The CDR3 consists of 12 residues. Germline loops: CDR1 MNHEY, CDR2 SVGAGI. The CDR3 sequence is CAVFRDSYEQYF. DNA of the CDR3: TGTGCAGTCTTCCGGGACAGCTACGAGCAGTACTTC.

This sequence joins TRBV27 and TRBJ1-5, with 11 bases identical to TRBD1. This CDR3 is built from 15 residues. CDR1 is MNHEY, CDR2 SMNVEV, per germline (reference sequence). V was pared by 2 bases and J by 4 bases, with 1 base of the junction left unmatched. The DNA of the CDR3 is TGTGCCAGCAGTTTAGGACAGGGGGCTAATCAGCCCCAGCATTTT. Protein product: CASSLGQGANQPQHF.

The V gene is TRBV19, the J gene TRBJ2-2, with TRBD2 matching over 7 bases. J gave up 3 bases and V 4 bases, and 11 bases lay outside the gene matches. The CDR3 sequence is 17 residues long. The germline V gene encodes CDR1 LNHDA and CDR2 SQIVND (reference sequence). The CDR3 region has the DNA TGTGCCAGTAGTAGGCCCCTTGGGGGGAGGGACACCGGGGAGCTGTTTTTT. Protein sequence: CASSRPLGGRDTGELFF.

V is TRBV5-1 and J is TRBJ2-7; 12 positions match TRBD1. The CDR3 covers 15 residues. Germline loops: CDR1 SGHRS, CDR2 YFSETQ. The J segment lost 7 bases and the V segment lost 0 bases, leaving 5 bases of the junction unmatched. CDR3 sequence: CASSLEGQGAWEQYF. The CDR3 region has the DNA TGCGCCAGCAGCTTGGAGGGACAGGGGGCTTGGGAGCAGTACTTC.

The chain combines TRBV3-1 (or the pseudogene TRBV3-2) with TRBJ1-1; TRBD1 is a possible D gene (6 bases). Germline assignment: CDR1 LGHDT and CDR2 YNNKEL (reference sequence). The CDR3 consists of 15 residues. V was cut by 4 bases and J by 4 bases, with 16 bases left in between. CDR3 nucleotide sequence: TGTGCCAGCAGCCCAAACGGCCGGGGGGCCACTGAAGCTTTCTTT. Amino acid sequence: CASSPNGRGATEAFF.